Below, one TCR beta chain is given with its context. Its antigen is as yet unknown. This CDR3 is also generated by other DNA sequences in the sample. The record originates from a study of Ad26.COV2.S vaccination and SARS-CoV-2 variants. Study summary: Ad26.COV2.S, an intramuscular injection, was given once or twice 56 days apart.

Assay used: immunoSEQ multiplex PCR; TCRdb lists only in-frame clones, some missing. The sample has hundreds of thousands of clones, roughly nine tenths seen once; the top ten hold around 1.4%. Overall study findings and caveats: Analytic work on TCR breadth and depth might have understated the full extent of total T cell responses. It was reported that spike-specific CD8+ and CD4+ T cell responses were substantially broad after vaccination.

This sample's treatment: 15 to 20 received Ad26.COV2.S at low or high dose, single or two shots; roughly five received placebo; per-sample allocation not given. The samples date from day 63 after the first vaccine or placebo injection. Donation was by an adult aged 18-55 years who was in Boston. V shed 3 bases and J shed 5 bases, with 4 bases lying between them. This CDR3 spans 11 amino acids. J is TRBJ2-5 and V is TRBV12-3 or TRBV12-4, with D unclear. The sample consisted of peripheral blood, taken in a trial of Ad26.COV2.S vaccine versus placebo. This TCR was sampled from a person aged 18-60 years who received the Ad26.COV2.S COVID-19 vaccine or a placebo. CDR3 coding DNA: TGTGCCAGCAGTTTGGTGGAGACCCAGTACTTC. Residues: CASSLVETQYF.